This T cell receptor (beta chain) was recovered during a study of blood T cell repertoires in COVID-19. About the study: PBMCs, B-cell-depleted T cells, or T cells were the source of the cDNA or gDNA that made up the material.

Seattle enrolled patients during active infection and tracked them longitudinally. Original handling: It was from reference gene primer amplification that nucleated cell counts were estimated. The assay was immunoSEQ multiplex PCR, and TCRdb's table has in-frame clones only and misses some. V, J and clone size derive from that table, while D and trimming were established from the DNA sequence. Of about 210,000 clones listed, 85% were seen once; the top ten hold under 2.5%. Germline CDR1 and CDR2: ENHRY and SYGVKD. The ends lost 4 bases at V and 7 bases at J; junction bases unmatched: 4. The CDR3 totals 14 residues.

The sample was peripheral blood. This sequence originates from a woman in her 70s with COVID-19, enrolled during active disease. This chain uses TRBV10-3 with TRBJ1-6; 7 bases fit TRBD1. The CDR3 nucleotides are TGTGCCATCAGTGGTGGGACAGAAAATTCACCCCTCCACTTT. It is translated as CAISGGTENSPLHF.